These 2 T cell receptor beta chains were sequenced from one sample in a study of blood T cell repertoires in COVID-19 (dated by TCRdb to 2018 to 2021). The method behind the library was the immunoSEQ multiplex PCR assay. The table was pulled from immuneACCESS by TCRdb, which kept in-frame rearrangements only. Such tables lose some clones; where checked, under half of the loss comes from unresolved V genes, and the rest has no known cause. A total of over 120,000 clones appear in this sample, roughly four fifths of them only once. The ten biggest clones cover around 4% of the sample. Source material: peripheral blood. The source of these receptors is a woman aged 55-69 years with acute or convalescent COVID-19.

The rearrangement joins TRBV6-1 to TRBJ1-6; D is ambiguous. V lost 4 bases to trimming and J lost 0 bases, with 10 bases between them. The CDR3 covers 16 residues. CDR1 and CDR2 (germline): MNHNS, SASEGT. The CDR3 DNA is TGTGCCAGCAGTGTGGTTGGGAGCTCCTATAATTCACCCCTCCACTTT. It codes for CASSVVGSSYNSPLHF.

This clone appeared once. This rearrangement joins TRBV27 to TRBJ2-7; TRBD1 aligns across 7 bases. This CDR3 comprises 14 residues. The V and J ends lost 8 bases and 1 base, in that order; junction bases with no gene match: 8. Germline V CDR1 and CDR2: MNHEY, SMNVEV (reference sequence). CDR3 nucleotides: TGTGCCAGCTCTTACCAGGGACAGTCCTACGAGCAGTACTTC. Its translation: CASSYQGQSYEQYF.